The following is a T cell receptor (beta chain) sequence with its context. In its sample, this clonotype was seen a few times. Its antigen is still unknown. The record has no base qualities; no much larger clone is one base away. The listed sequencing device is Illumina NovaSeq 6000. cDNA libraries for TCRalpha and TCRbeta were prepared by 5'RACE using constant-segment primers, with sample barcodes and unique molecular identifiers added. RNA was extracted from every sample with Trizol reagent. Libraries were amplified in two PCR steps, with a second sample barcode and Illumina TruSeq adapters added in the second step. Libraries were sequenced on an Illumina NovaSeq with 2 x 150 bp paired-end reads. The paper's processing steps were these. With migec v1.2.7, reads were demultiplexed and then collapsed into UMI-guided consensus sequences. Using mixcr v2.1.11, UMI consensuses were aligned to TRA and TRB V and J templates and then assembled into clonotypes. A clonotype was counted as expanded or contracted only if both edgeR and NoisET called the change significant, with noise models trained on biological replicates. For edgeR calls, the cutoffs were a false discovery rate-adjusted p below 0.01 and a log2 fold-change threshold of 1. PCA with hierarchical clustering of max-normalized trajectories of the 1000 most abundant clonotypes was used as exploratory dynamics analysis. Each responding clone was given a CD4 or CD8 phenotype based on the CD4+ and CD8+ repertoires, which had been sequenced separately. TCRdb redid the processing of the public reads, applying fastp at Q25 and MiXCR, and retained in-frame beta chains. One record per CDR3 amino acid sequence lists the most common genes and DNA. TCRdb's processing, not the authors' own work, is the source of the V and J calls. The sample table contains 100,000 to 150,000 distinct CDR3 sequences; only one count was recorded for approximately 15% of them. The ten most abundant clones make up about 5% of the sample.

PBMCs were isolated by Ficoll-Paque density gradient centrifugation. These data belong to a study of T-cell memory formation after mild COVID-19 (dated by TCRdb to about 2021). Background on the whole study: TCR sequence clusters from the two donors were found to be largely donor specific. The cohort comprised two young, previously healthy adult volunteers, one female and one male. T-cell clones expanding and contracting after mild COVID-19 in two donors were tracked by longitudinal TCRalpha and TCRbeta repertoire sequencing.

The CDR3 starts with the cysteine, ends with the phenylalanine, and has 17 residues. CDR3 DNA only is kept here, 51 bases in frame from base 1. For CDR1 and CDR2, the germline V gene lists SGHAT and FQNNGV. V loses 1 base, J loses 1 base, and the germline ends lie 15 bases apart. The paper as a whole reports these results and caveats: Balanced CD4/CD8 phenotypes were observed for clones contracting from day 15 to 85, whereas a bias towards CD4+ was observed for a second wave of clones expanding from day 15 to 37. Some responding clones were detected in pre-infection memory, suggesting pre-existing cross-reactive memory T cells joined the SARS-CoV-2 response. Contracting CD4+ clones appeared mostly in the CM and EM memory subsets, whereas CD8+ clones were enriched in EMRA. Only a couple of mild cases were covered in the study, and larger cohorts including severe cases with pre-infection samples were considered necessary. SARS-CoV-2 specificity was not confirmed for the second-wave clones peaking on day 37.

The clonotype originates from a young man who had mild COVID-19 (a few samples of this study predate the infection). The sample titles of this study are shuffled in the database, so cell type and time point are left out; the donor was told from shared clones. Sequences were obtained from PBMCs or a T cell subset sorted from them (not recorded which). The chain is made from TRBV11-2 and TRBJ2-3; TRBD2 could be the D gene, as 6 bases match. The CDR3 region has the sequence CASSLVRDSWGTDTQYF. The DNA is as follows: TGTGCCAGCAGCTTAGTGAGGGACTCTTGGGGCACAGATACGCAGTATTTT.